Below are 25 T cell receptor beta chains sequenced from a single sample in a study of T cells in women clearing cervical HPV infection. Measured with immunoSEQ multiplex PCR; TCRdb has only the in-frame clones, and not every one. The table lists about 41,000 clones. The sample comprised blood buffy coat. The receptors were gathered from a woman aged 18-70 years with a cervical HPV16 infection that either progressed to CIN3+ or cleared (not recorded which).

The CDR3: CSAVSATYGYTF. CDR3 DNA, as far as it was read: TGCAGCGCCGTGAGCGCGACCTATGGC. The J gene is TRBJ1-2, the V gene TRBV29-1; D unclear. The CDR3 goes on 3 residues after the read ends, and that part is filled in from the germline J gene. This CDR3 contains 12 residues. CDR1 is SQVTM and CDR2 is ANQGSEA in the germline V gene. Trimming took off 7 bases at V and 4 bases at J, with 13 bases between the two ends.

With regard to this clone: The read is 3 residues too short to cover the CDR3 end, so that end is filled in from the germline J gene. This chain uses TRBV24-1 with TRBJ2-5; 8 nucleotides match TRBD1. Trimming removed 8 bases from V and 3 bases from J; junction bases left unmatched: 4. CDR1 and CDR2 (germline): KGHDR, SFDVKD. The CDR3 spans 13 residues. CDR3 residues: CATTQGAEETQYF. The CDR3 bases that were read are TGTGCCACCACGCAGGGGGCGGAAGAGACC.

Regarding this clone: The read terminates 3 residues before the CDR3 end, so the remaining end is supplied by the germline J gene. The gene calls are TRBV11-2 and TRBJ2-7; 7 bases line up with TRBD2. Per the germline V gene, CDR1 is SGHAT and CDR2 is FQNNGV. This CDR3 is 13 amino acids long. The V gene end was trimmed by 8 bases and the J gene end by 2 bases; junction bases not matched to a gene: 6. CDR3 bases read: TGTGCCAGCCGGGGGGAACCCGCCTACGAG. Its protein product is CASRGEPAYE. The entire CDR3 sequence reads CASRGEPAYEQYF.

A remark on this clone: The CDR3 end is not reached by the read, which stops 3 residues before it; the germline J gene fills it in. V usage is TRBV18 and J usage is TRBJ1-1; D is unclear. Trimming stripped 3 bases from V and 5 bases from J, with 13 bases between. This CDR3 is built from 14 residues. Germline CDR1 KGHSH, CDR2 LQKENI. Incomplete CDR3 DNA: TGTGCCAGCTCACCCCCCAGAGGGCTGACTGAA. It codes for CASSPPRGLTE. The CDR3 in full is CASSPPRGLTEAFF.

On this clone itself: The sequence runs out 3 residues before the end of the CDR3; the remainder is reconstructed from the germline J gene. The chain carries TRBV7-9 and TRBJ2-7; possibly TRBD1 for D (5 bases). The germline V gene has CDR1 SEHNR and CDR2 FQNEAQ (reference sequence). The V end lost 1 base, the J end lost 3 bases, and 7 bases lay between the germline ends. This CDR3 spans 13 amino acids. The CDR3 region is CASSLDDSYEQYF. The CDR3 bases that were read are TGTGCCAGCAGCTTAGATGACAGCTACGAG.

CDR3 loop: CASSLATGLGYEQYF. The CDR3 bases that were read are TGTGCCAGCAGCTTAGCTACAGGGTTAGGCTACGAG. The J gene is TRBJ2-7, the V gene TRBV7-9; a possible D gene is TRBD1 (6 bases). The CDR3 extends 3 residues past the end of the read, so its final part is completed from the germline J gene. CDR1 and CDR2 from the germline V gene are SEHNR and FQNEAQ (reference sequence). This CDR3 contains 15 residues. Trimming shortened V by 0 bases and J by 3 bases, and 12 bases separated the two germline ends.

As for this clone: The DNA ends 3 residues before the CDR3 does, and the rest of the CDR3 is filled in from the germline J gene. V usage is TRBV18 and J usage is TRBJ1-3; D may be TRBD1 (5 bases). Germline V lookup: CDR1 KGHSH, CDR2 LQKENI. Trimming shortened V by 6 bases and J by 0 bases, and 15 bases separated the two germline ends. There are 16 residues in the CDR3. The DNA read from the CDR3 is TGTGCCAGCTCCCTGACGACAGAATTCTCTGGAAACACC. Translating gives CASSLTTEFSGNT. In full, the CDR3 reads CASSLTTEFSGNTIYF.

To note about this clone: Read sequence stops 3 residues before the CDR3 end, and the germline J gene provides the missing end. The chain links TRBV10-3 to TRBJ2-5; 11 positions match TRBD2. From germline, CDR1 is ENHRY and CDR2 SYGVKD. The CDR3 is 18 amino acids. Losses at the gene ends were 0 bases for V and 7 bases for J; bases not matched to a gene: 13. CDR3 region: CAISESNYGGTSGSTQYF. The sequenced part of the CDR3 DNA is TGTGCCATCAGTGAGTCGAACTACGGCGGGACTAGCGGCTCGACC.

About this clone itself: Read coverage stops 3 residues before the CDR3 terminus; the germline J gene supplies the remainder. The chain combines TRBV12-3 or TRBV12-4 with TRBJ1-1; the D gene is possibly TRBD1 (5 bases). The V end lost 3 bases, the J end lost 1 base, and 9 bases lay between the germline ends. The CDR3 is 14 residues long. Here the CDR3 reads CASSLRGGNTEAFF. The CDR3 DNA, read in part, is TGTGCCAGCAGTTTGAGGGGTGGGAACACTGAA.

A word on this clone: Coverage ceases 3 residues before the CDR3 finishes, and the germline J gene fills in the end. J is TRBJ2-5 and V is TRBV9; 7 nucleotides agree with TRBD1. CDR1 and CDR2 from the germline V gene are SGDLS and YYNGEE. The V segment lost 3 bases and the J segment 3 bases; nucleotides outside the gene matches: 5. This CDR3 is built from 14 residues. Partial CDR3 DNA: TGTGCCAGCAGCGACCTCGACAGGGAAGAGACC. Translated, it gives CASSDLDREET. The complete CDR3 reads CASSDLDREETQYF.

As for this clone: With the read ending 3 residues before the CDR3 end, the germline J gene is used to fill in that end. The chain couples TRBV5-1 to TRBJ2-3; D is unresolved. Germline CDR1 reads SGHRS; CDR2 reads YFSETQ. The V end was cut by 0 bases, the J end by 0 bases, with 5 bases between. This CDR3 has 14 residues. CDR3: CASSLAPSTDTQYF. Partial CDR3 DNA: TGCGCCAGCAGCTTGGCCCCGAGCACAGATACG. Based on the CDR3 plus reference TRBV5-1 and TRBJ2-3, the full variable domain is KAGVTQTPRYLIKTRGQQVTLSCSPISGHRSVSWYQQTPGQGLQFLFEYFSETQRNKGNFPGRFSGRQFSNSRSEMNVSTLELGDSALYLCASSLAPSTDTQYFGPGTRLTVL.

Turning to this clone: The sequence runs out 3 residues before the end of the CDR3; the remainder is reconstructed from the germline J gene. The rearrangement uses TRBV30 and TRBJ1-4; no clear D gene. V was cut by 5 bases and J by 8 bases, with 9 bases left in between. The CDR3 spans 11 residues. Germline CDR1 reads GTSNPN; CDR2 reads SVGIG (reference sequence). CDR3 DNA, as far as it was read: TGTGCCTGGGGTGGAGGGGAAAAA. It codes for CAWGGGEK. The whole CDR3 protein reads CAWGGGEKLFF.

As regards this clone: Sequencing ends 3 residues short of the CDR3 end; the germline J gene provides the rest. The genes are TRBV12-3 or TRBV12-4 and TRBJ2-5; 8 bases match TRBD2. With 4 bases clipped from V and 2 bases from J, the junction kept 6 bases outside the gene matches. This CDR3 has 15 residues. Here the CDR3 reads CASSYTSGQQETQYF. The part of the CDR3 DNA that was read is TGTGCCAGCAGTTACACTAGCGGACAACAAGAGACC.

Concerning this clone: The read stops 3 residues short of the end of the CDR3; the missing end is completed from the germline J gene. This sequence joins TRBV19 and TRBJ1-1, with TRBD1 identical over 7 bases. Germline V gene lookup returns CDR1 LNHDA and CDR2 SQIVND (reference sequence). The V and J ends lost 3 bases and 2 bases, in that order; junction bases with no gene match: 6. The CDR3 spans 15 residues. The chain's CDR3 is CASSIFGTDNTEAFF. The DNA read from the CDR3 is TGTGCCAGTAGTATCTTTGGGACAGATAACACTGAA.

As to this clone: The CDR3 end lies 3 residues beyond the end of the read and is filled in from the germline J gene. This sequence joins TRBV28 and TRBJ2-7, with 8 nucleotides matching TRBD2. The CDR3 is 14 amino acids. The germline gives CDR1 MDHEN, CDR2 SYDVKM. J gave up 4 bases and V 8 bases, and 10 bases lay outside the gene matches. The chain's CDR3 is CASLGVAGTYEQYF. The part of the CDR3 DNA that was read is TGTGCCAGCCTTGGGGTAGCGGGGACATACGAG. Filled out from reference TRBV28 and TRBJ2-7, the complete variable domain reads DVKVTQSSRYLVKRTGEKVFLECVQDMDHENMFWYRQDPGLGLRLIYFSYDVKMKEKGDIPEGYSVSREKKERFSLILESASTNQTSMYLCASLGVAGTYEQYFGPGTRLTVT.

Remarks on this clone: The CDR3 goes on 3 residues after the read ends, and that part is filled in from the germline J gene. The chain recombines TRBV24-1 with TRBJ2-7; TRBD2 agrees at 8 bases. The CDR3 runs to 13 residues. V shed 10 bases and J 3 bases; nucleotides not matched to a gene: 7. Per germline, CDR1 KGHDR and CDR2 SFDVKD. CDR3 sequence: CATDGTSGYEQYF. The CDR3 bases that were read are TGTGCCACTGACGGAACTAGCGGCTACGAG.

With respect to this clone: Other DNA sequences in this sample translate to the same CDR3. Partial CDR3 DNA: TGCGCCAGCAGCTTGGAGGGGGAGAACACTGAA. Protein product: CASSLEGENTE. The entire CDR3 is CASSLEGENTEAFF. The gene calls are TRBV5-1 and TRBJ1-1; D perhaps matches TRBD1 (6 bases). The read halts 3 residues ahead of the CDR3 end, with the missing end drawn from the germline J gene. Germline lookup yields CDR1 SGHRS and CDR2 YFSETQ. CDR3 length: 14 residues. Trimming took off 0 bases at V and 1 base at J, with 7 bases between the two ends.

About this clone: The read terminates 3 residues before the CDR3 end, so the remaining end is supplied by the germline J gene. The V gene is TRBV20-1, the J gene TRBJ1-1; 7 bases fit TRBD1. Per germline, CDR1 DFQATT and CDR2 SNEGSKA (reference sequence). The CDR3 covers 12 residues. The CDR3 sequence: CSASQQGLGAFF. Incomplete CDR3 DNA: TGCAGTGCTTCCCAACAGGGGTTGGGA.

Note on this clone: The CDR3 is cut off 3 residues early in the read; its end comes from the germline J gene. The chain has TRBV28 and TRBJ1-5; perhaps TRBD1 as D (5 bases). The CDR3 is made up of 16 amino acids. CDR1 MDHEN and CDR2 SYDVKM come from the germline V gene. Trimming took off 3 bases at V and 0 bases at J, with 12 bases between the two ends. The part of the CDR3 DNA that was read is TGTGCCAGCAGTTTGAGGGGCTCCTATAGCAATCAGCCC. This encodes CASSLRGSYSNQP. In full, the CDR3 reads CASSLRGSYSNQPQHF.

On this clone itself: The read is 3 residues too short to cover the CDR3 end, so that end is filled in from the germline J gene. This chain connects TRBV5-1 to TRBJ1-1; 10 nucleotides align to TRBD1. This CDR3 is 16 amino acids long. Germline V gives CDR1 SGHRS, CDR2 YFSETQ. V was pared by 0 bases and J by 1 base, with 3 bases of the junction left unmatched. Partial CDR3 DNA: TGCGCCAGCAGCTTGGCAGGACAGGGGGAGAACACTGAA. The encoded protein is CASSLAGQGENTE. The full CDR3 protein reads CASSLAGQGENTEAFF.

A word on this clone: The read halts 3 residues ahead of the CDR3 end, with the missing end drawn from the germline J gene. The chain has TRBV7-8 and TRBJ2-2; 10 bases are a match to TRBD1. V gave up 5 bases and J gave up 1 base; unmatched junction bases: 10. CDR1 is SGHVS and CDR2 is FQNEAQ in the germline V gene. The CDR3 totals 18 residues. Partial CDR3 DNA: TGTGCCAGCAGCGGCCGGGACAGGGGATGGGGGAACACCGGGGAG. It is translated as CASSGRDRGWGNTGE. The whole CDR3 protein is CASSGRDRGWGNTGELFF.

About this clone: With the read ending 3 residues before the CDR3 end, the germline J gene is used to fill in that end. The gene calls are TRBV7-6 and TRBJ2-7; perhaps TRBD2 as D (6 bases). Germline CDR1 is SGHVS and CDR2 is FNYEAQ. V was trimmed by 2 bases and J by 3 bases, leaving 11 bases between them. The CDR3 totals 14 residues. The sequenced part of the CDR3 DNA is TGTGCCAGCAGCTTAAAGGGCGGGGACTACGAG. Its translation: CASSLKGGDYE. The full CDR3 sequence reads CASSLKGGDYEQYF.

Note on this clone: The read ends 3 residues before the CDR3 terminus; that terminus is restored from the germline J gene. The chain uses TRBV7-3 and TRBJ1-6; D not certain. This CDR3 region has 16 residues. From germline, CDR1 is SGHTA and CDR2 FQGTGA. The V and J ends lost 2 bases and 1 base respectively, with 9 bases between them. CDR3 residues: CASSLFGGSYNSPLHF. CDR3 DNA (partial): TGTGCCAGCAGCTTATTCGGCGGTTCCTATAATTCACCC.

A remark on this clone: The read gets to within 3 residues of the CDR3 end, and the germline J gene fills in the rest. This chain uses TRBV5-1 with TRBJ2-2; 8 bases map to TRBD2. Germline CDR1 SGHRS, CDR2 YFSETQ. The CDR3 is 17 residues long. Trimming took 2 bases from V and 1 from J; bases not matched to a gene: 7. This chain's CDR3 is CASSFGAAGVNTGELFF. The sequenced CDR3 bases are TGCGCCAGCAGCTTCGGGGCAGCGGGAGTGAACACCGGGGAG.

A remark on this clone: The read falls 3 residues short of the CDR3 end, and the missing part is taken from the germline J gene. The rearrangement links TRBV5-1 to TRBJ2-4; TRBD2 agrees at 10 bases. In germline, CDR1 is SGHRS, CDR2 YFSETQ. The CDR3 is made up of 15 amino acids. CDR3 residues: CASSSQAGGRETQYF. Partial CDR3 DNA: TGCGCCAGCAGCTCCCAAGCGGGGGGGCGAGAGACT.